The 32 T cell receptor beta chains listed next were all sequenced from one sample in a study of cytomegalovirus exposure and HLA in healthy donors. The PCR was carried out with 60 Vbeta primers and 13 Jbeta primers. Clones were sequenced by immunoSEQ multiplex PCR, and TCRdb holds only the in-frame ones, with some missing. The table lists about 120,000 clones, 65% to 80% of them singletons. Sequencing input: PBMCs. Receptors were obtained from a man between 60 and 70 years old in good health and CMV-seropositive.

The chain is built from TRBV6-5 and TRBJ1-1; D might be TRBD1 (6 bases). CDR3 length: 16 residues. Germline loops: CDR1 MNHEY, CDR2 SVGAGI. Trimming shortened V by 0 bases and J by 1 base, and 12 bases separated the two germline ends. The CDR3 spells CASSYSWDTRNTEAFF. In DNA form, the CDR3 reads TGTGCCAGCAGTTACTCGTGGGACACCAGGAACACTGAAGCTTTCTTT.

The chain links TRBV29-1 to TRBJ2-7, with TRBD2 matching 7 bases. The length of the CDR3 is 13 residues. From germline, CDR1 is SQVTM and CDR2 ANQGSEA. Unmatched junction bases numbered 8, after V lost 7 bases and J lost 2 bases. The CDR3 sequence: CSASGGGTYEQYF. CDR3 in DNA: TGCAGCGCCAGTGGGGGGGGGACCTACGAGCAGTACTTC.

The rearrangement uses TRBV29-1 and TRBJ1-5, with 7 bases matching TRBD1. V shed 6 bases, J shed 6 bases, and the junction held 20 bases outside the gene matches. The CDR3 sequence is 17 residues long. Germline values: CDR1 SQVTM, CDR2 ANQGSEA. Written as DNA, the CDR3 is TGCAGCGTCCGAACGACAGGGCGCGGCGAGAGTTCTCAGCCCCAGCATTTT. It codes for CSVRTTGRGESSQPQHF. The variable domain in full, completed from reference TRBV29-1 and TRBJ1-5, reads SAVISQKPSRDICQRGTSLTIQCQVDSQVTMMFWYRQQPGQSLTLIATANQGSEATYESGFVIDKFPISRPNLTFSTLTVSNMSPEDSSIYLCSVRTTGRGESSQPQHFGDGTRLSIL.

The rearrangement joins TRBV18 to TRBJ1-1; 7 bases fit TRBD1. The CDR3 covers 13 residues. Trimming cost V 2 bases and J 5 bases; bases outside gene matches: 2. The germline CDR1 and CDR2 sequences are KGHSH and LQKENI. CDR3 in amino acids: CASSPDRETEAFF. The DNA of the CDR3 is TGTGCCAGCTCACCAGACAGGGAGACTGAAGCTTTCTTT.

This chain joins TRBV5-1 and TRBJ2-3, with 10 bases aligning to TRBD1. CDR1 is SGHRS and CDR2 is YFSETQ in the germline V gene. The CDR3 contains 15 residues. The V gene end was trimmed by 2 bases and the J gene end by 4 bases; junction bases not matched to a gene: 4. Here the CDR3 DNA reads TGCGCCAGCAGCTTAGGACAGGGGGAGGCAGATACGCAGTATTTT. Translating gives CASSLGQGEADTQYF.

This clone appeared a single time. This chain uses TRBV5-1 with TRBJ2-1, with TRBD1 identical over 12 bases. This CDR3 spans 16 amino acids. The germline V gene encodes CDR1 SGHRS and CDR2 YFSETQ. The junction had 11 bases not matched to a gene; V was cut back by 4 bases and J by 9 bases. DNA for the CDR3: TGCGCCAGCAGCCCGTCACCGGGACAGGGGGCTAGTGAGCAGTTCTTC. This encodes CASSPSPGQGASEQFF.

This clone was seen a few times. This chain uses TRBV6-6 with TRBJ2-5, with 8 bases identical to TRBD1. From germline, CDR1 is MNHNY and CDR2 SVGAGI (reference sequence). The length of the CDR3 is 13 residues. The J segment lost 3 bases and the V segment lost 5 bases, leaving 2 bases of the junction unmatched. The CDR3 loop reads CASSKQGEETQYF. The CDR3 DNA is TGTGCCAGCAGTAAACAGGGGGAAGAGACCCAGTACTTC.

The rearrangement links TRBV6-1 to TRBJ1-5; 9 bases align to TRBD1. The J segment lost 4 bases and the V segment lost 5 bases, leaving 3 bases of the junction unmatched. The CDR3 consists of 14 residues. CDR1 is MNHNS and CDR2 is SASEGT in the germline V gene. CDR3 protein: CASSWDRANQPQHF. The CDR3 bases are TGTGCCAGCAGTTGGGACAGGGCTAATCAGCCCCAGCATTTT.

The V and J genes are TRBV19 and TRBJ2-2, with 7 bases that match TRBD1. Germline V gene lookup returns CDR1 LNHDA and CDR2 SQIVND (reference sequence). The CDR3 runs 13 residues. V dropped 6 bases and J dropped 5; count of bases not matched to a gene: 3. Here the CDR3 DNA reads TGTGCCAGTAGGAACAGGGGTACCGGGGAGCTGTTTTTT. Translated, it gives CASRNRGTGELFF.

The chain combines TRBV9 with TRBJ1-1, with 10 bases lining up with TRBD1. Germline assignment: CDR1 SGDLS and CDR2 YYNGEE. This CDR3 contains 14 residues. V lost 4 bases and J lost 3; bases outside the gene matches: 3. CDR3 sequence reads: CASSRDRGHTEAFF. In DNA form, the CDR3 reads TGTGCCAGCAGCAGAGACAGGGGGCACACTGAAGCTTTCTTT.

The V call is TRBV11-2, the J call TRBJ2-7; tentative D call: TRBD2 (6 bases). The germline gives CDR1 SGHAT, CDR2 FQNNGV. Deletions cut 5 bases from V and 4 bases from J, with 21 bases between. This CDR3 spans 16 amino acids. The CDR3 region is CASSNLRAGRGYEQYF. CDR3 nucleotides: TGTGCCAGCAGCAACCTACGGGCGGGACGTGGTTACGAGCAGTACTTC. Looking up the rest from reference TRBV11-2 and TRBJ2-7 gives the full variable domain: EAGVAQSPRYKIIEKRQSVAFWCNPISGHATLYWYQQILGQGPKLLIQFQNNGVVDDSQLPKDRFSAERLKGVDSTLKIQPAKLEDSAVYLCASSNLRAGRGYEQYFGPGTRLTVT.

V and J are TRBV6-5 and TRBJ1-2; TRBD1 matches 9 bases. CDR3 size: 15 residues. CDR1 is MNHEY and CDR2 is SVGAGI in the germline V gene. V lost 2 bases to trimming and J lost 6 bases; unmatched junction nucleotides: 7. The CDR3 bases are TGTGCCAGCAGTTACCAGAACAGGGGGCAGAATGGCTACACCTTC. As protein: CASSYQNRGQNGYTF.

The V call is TRBV2, the J call TRBJ1-6; D is uncertain. The CDR3 sequence is 14 residues long. Germline CDR1 SNHLY, CDR2 FYNNEI. Trimming pared 5 bases from V and 6 bases from J, leaving 11 bases between. CDR3 in amino acids: CASSLEALNSPLHF. CDR3 bases: TGTGCCAGCAGTTTAGAGGCCCTTAATTCACCCCTCCACTTT.

The rearrangement uses TRBV7-9 and TRBJ1-2; 8 bases fit TRBD1. Per the germline V gene, CDR1 is SEHNR and CDR2 is FQNEAQ (reference sequence). V gave up 3 bases and J gave up 5 bases; unmatched junction bases: 5. This CDR3 comprises 14 residues. The CDR3 protein is CASSFDRGGYGYTF. The CDR3 region has the DNA TGTGCCAGCAGCTTCGACAGGGGAGGGTATGGCTACACCTTC. The full variable domain, completed using reference TRBV7-9 and TRBJ1-2, is DTGVSQNPRHKITKRGQNVTFRCDPISEHNRLYWYRQTLGQGPEFLTYFQNEAQLEKSRLLSDRFSAERPKGSFSTLEIQRTEQGDSAMYLCASSFDRGGYGYTFGSGTRLTVV.

The chain combines TRBV5-4 with TRBJ2-7, with 8 bases that match TRBD1. CDR1 SGHNT and CDR2 YYREEE come from the germline V gene (reference sequence). With 0 bases clipped from V and 3 bases from J, the junction kept 5 bases outside the gene matches. CDR3 length equals 15 residues. The CDR3 loop is CASSLGLGQGYEQYF. CDR3 in DNA: TGTGCCAGCAGCTTGGGGCTCGGACAGGGCTACGAGCAGTACTTC.

This clone appeared a few times. V usage is TRBV14 and J usage is TRBJ2-7; 11 bases are shared with TRBD1. V was pared by 1 base and J by 2 bases, with 1 base of the junction left unmatched. CDR1 SGHDN and CDR2 FVKESK come from the germline V gene. This CDR3 has 15 residues. CDR3 nucleotide sequence: TGTGCCAGCAGCCAAGGGACAGGGGGCACCTACGAGCAGTACTTC. It encodes CASSQGTGGTYEQYF.

The chain has TRBV18 and TRBJ2-7; TRBD2 agrees at 7 bases. Looked up from germline, CDR1 is KGHSH and CDR2 is LQKENI. There are 14 residues in the CDR3. V gave up 4 bases and J gave up 6 bases; unmatched junction bases: 9. The CDR3 region is CASSQAGTTGEQYF. As DNA, the CDR3 is TGTGCCAGCTCACAAGCCGGGACTACCGGCGAGCAGTACTTC.

V usage is TRBV19 and J usage is TRBJ2-7; 9 bases line up with TRBD1. Germline CDR1 reads LNHDA; CDR2 reads SQIVND (reference sequence). V shed 10 bases, J shed 2 bases, and the junction held 15 bases outside the gene matches. CDR3 length: 16 amino acids. The CDR3 nucleotides read TGTGCCACCAGGGGACAGGGAGATGGGACGGCCTACGAGCAGTACTTC. Its translation: CATRGQGDGTAYEQYF.

V usage is TRBV19 and J usage is TRBJ1-5; 8 bases are shared with TRBD1. J gave up 4 bases and V 5 bases, and 10 bases lay outside the gene matches. Germline V CDR1 and CDR2: LNHDA, SQIVND (reference sequence). The CDR3 extends over 16 amino acids. The CDR3 bases are TGTGCCAGTAGTTCACCGACAGGGGACGGGAATCAGCCCCAGCATTTT. Residues: CASSSPTGDGNQPQHF.

J is TRBJ1-1 and V is TRBV19, with D possibly TRBD1 on 6 matching bases. V lost 1 base and J lost 1, with 10 bases in between. CDR3 length: 15 residues. Per germline, CDR1 LNHDA and CDR2 SQIVND (reference sequence). CDR3 nucleotides: TGTGCCAGTAGTATAGGGCAGGGGCCGAACACTGAAGCTTTCTTT. Translated, it gives CASSIGQGPNTEAFF.

V gene TRBV30 combines with J gene TRBJ1-6; a possible D gene is TRBD1 (5 bases). V was clipped by 0 bases and J by 7 bases, with 10 bases between them. The CDR3 contains 14 residues. CDR1 and CDR2 (germline): GTSNPN, SVGIG (reference sequence). The CDR3 loop is CAWSVGVRNSPLHF. CDR3 coding DNA: TGTGCCTGGAGTGTAGGGGTCAGGAATTCACCCCTCCACTTT.

The chain links TRBV4-1 to TRBJ2-3; 8 bases are shared with TRBD2. The germline gives CDR1 MGHRA, CDR2 YSYEKL. V was pared by 4 bases and J by 2 bases, with 8 bases of the junction left unmatched. CDR3 length: 16 residues. The CDR3 bases are TGCGCCAGCAGCCTAATAATAGCGGGATACACAGATACGCAGTATTTT. Translated: CASSLIIAGYTDTQYF.

This chain connects TRBV9 to TRBJ2-6; D unresolved. V shed 4 bases and J shed 0 bases, with 8 bases lying between them. Germline-derived CDR1 and CDR2 are SGDLS and YYNGEE. The CDR3 length is 15 residues. As DNA, the CDR3 is TGTGCCAGCAGCCGAACAGACTCTGGGGCCAACGTCCTGACTTTC. Its translation: CASSRTDSGANVLTF.

The V and J genes are TRBV9 and TRBJ1-1; D is undetermined. Germline V lookup: CDR1 SGDLS, CDR2 YYNGEE. The CDR3 has 14 amino acids. V was clipped by 4 bases and J by 7 bases, with 17 bases between them. Here the CDR3 DNA reads TGTGCCAGCAGCCCTCCGGGAGGGAGTAATGAAGCTTTCTTT. Its translation is CASSPPGGSNEAFF.

V gene TRBV7-8 combines with J gene TRBJ2-1; D is ambiguous. The germline V and J ends were trimmed by 4 bases and 8 bases, with 9 bases remaining between them. CDR3 size: 12 residues. Germline assignment: CDR1 SGHVS and CDR2 FQNEAQ. CDR3 in amino acids: CASSSDLHEQFF. CDR3 in DNA: TGTGCCAGCAGCTCCGATCTACATGAGCAGTTCTTC.

This clone was seen just once. V usage is TRBV6-1 and J usage is TRBJ1-2, with 7 bases identical to TRBD1. The V segment lost 5 bases and the J segment 0 bases; nucleotides outside the gene matches: 6. CDR1 is MNHNS and CDR2 is SASEGT in the germline V gene. The CDR3 consists of 15 residues. The CDR3 DNA reads as TGTGCCAGCAGTTCCGCCGGGACAGCTAACTATGGCTACACCTTC. It codes for CASSSAGTANYGYTF.

The chain combines TRBV15 with TRBJ1-2; D is possibly TRBD1 (6 bases). Trimming left V 3 bases short and J 6 bases short, with 17 bases between. This CDR3 is 15 amino acids long. Germline CDR1 LNHNV, CDR2 YYDKDF (reference sequence). The CDR3 DNA is TGTGCCACCAGCAGGGGGGGGGCGGGAGAGGATGGCTACACCTTC. It specifies CATSRGGAGEDGYTF.

The chain couples TRBV5-4 to TRBJ1-2; D gene uncertain. This CDR3 comprises 13 residues. With 0 bases removed from V and 4 bases from J, the gap between germline ends came to 7 bases. From germline, CDR1 is SGHNT and CDR2 YYREEE (reference sequence). For the CDR3, the DNA is TGTGCCAGCAGCTTGGATAGATCCTATGGCTACACCTTC. Protein product: CASSLDRSYGYTF.

This chain joins TRBV9 and TRBJ2-7; 8 bases fit TRBD2. J was trimmed by 9 bases and V by 1 base; bases with no gene match: 9. CDR3 size: 14 residues. From germline, CDR1 is SGDLS and CDR2 YYNGEE. The CDR3 bases are TGTGCCAGCAGCGTATACGAAGCGGGAGTTGTGCAGTACTTC. Its protein is CASSVYEAGVVQYF.

CDR3 region: CSARVVNEQFF. In DNA form, the CDR3 reads TGCAGTGCTAGAGTAGTAAATGAGCAGTTCTTC. The chain uses TRBV20-1 and TRBJ2-1, with D hard to call. V dropped 1 base and J dropped 7 bases, with 5 bases sitting between them. CDR1 is DFQATT, CDR2 SNEGSKA, per germline (reference sequence). There are 11 residues in the CDR3.

The rearrangement joins TRBV2 to TRBJ2-7, with TRBD2 identical over 7 bases. V lost 11 bases to trimming and J lost 2 bases; unmatched junction nucleotides: 12. The germline CDR1 and CDR2 sequences are SNHLY and FYNNEI. There are 14 residues in the CDR3. The CDR3 loop is CAGGRGGSAYEQYF. The CDR3 DNA sequence: TGTGCCGGGGGAAGGGGCGGGAGTGCCTACGAGCAGTACTTC. Together with reference TRBV2 and TRBJ2-7, the CDR3 gives the full variable domain: EPEVTQTPSHQVTQMGQEVILRCVPISNHLYFYWYRQILGQKVEFLVSFYNNEISEKSEIFDDQFSVERPDGSNFTLKIRSTKLEDSAMYFCAGGRGGSAYEQYFGPGTRLTVT.

The chain carries TRBV5-1 and TRBJ2-1; D uncertain. The CDR3 loop spans 16 amino acids. Deletions cut 6 bases from V and 0 bases from J, with 16 bases between. Germline CDR1 and CDR2: SGHRS and YFSETQ. DNA of the CDR3: TGCGCCAGCAACCGGGTCGGGTCGTTCTCCTACAATGAGCAGTTCTTC. As protein: CASNRVGSFSYNEQFF.